The T cell receptor beta chain under discussion was sequenced for a study of regulatory T cells in long-lasting Graves disease. General study results and limits: A reduction in accuracy may have resulted from the small sample size. Patients with persistent disease showed a bias toward TRBV28, TRBJ1-2 and TRBJ2-5.

Construction of TCR beta libraries relied on iRepertoire HTBI primers and on Arm-PCR targeting CDR3 regions. TCRdb reprocessed the multiplex PCR reads with MiXCR, giving one entry per CDR3 protein. The data hold 510,000 or so distinct CDR3 sequences, with more than 10% observed a single time. The sample's time point: newly diagnosed GD, antithyroid drugs for less than 3 months. PBMCs were the source of the RNA used for TCR sequencing. Germline CDR1 reads SEHNR; CDR2 reads FQNEAQ (reference sequence). The CDR3 loop spans 15 amino acids. V was shortened by 4 bases and J by 7 bases, with 14 bases between the two germline ends. Note on this clonotype: Its antigen is not identified.

The same specimen was also included in a second study, on T cells in Graves' hyperthyroidism and ophthalmopathy. From that paper: By a 13 V-J model, ophthalmopathy was set apart from stable hyperthyroidism.

The specimen comprised peripheral blood mononuclear cells (PBMCs), sampled at new diagnosis, from a patient treated with antithyroid drugs. This TCR was recovered from a woman in her twenties or thirties with Graves disease. This chain uses TRBV7-9 with TRBJ1-6; unclear D gene. CDR3: CASSSGPDYNSPLHF. In nucleotides, the CDR3 is TGTGCCAGCAGCTCGGGCCCCGACTACAATTCACCCCTCCACTTT.